This T cell receptor (beta chain) was found in a study of T cells in Graves' hyperthyroidism and ophthalmopathy. Germline loops: CDR1 SEHNR, CDR2 FQNEAQ (reference sequence). The CDR3 consists of 14 residues. V lost 0 bases and J lost 4, with 9 bases in between. This clonotype occurred many times. Amplified regions were TCR beta CDR3 sequences from RNA transcripts. During a first-round RT-PCR of the TCR CDR3, the HTBI primer set was used. TCRdb re-analysed the multiplex PCR reads in MiXCR, keeping a single row per CDR3 protein. The sample lists around 620,000 distinct CDR3 sequences; 35% to 55% were seen once.

The specimen was peripheral blood or thyroid tissue (not recorded which). The sequence came from an adult woman with Graves' disease, either hyperthyroidism or ophthalmopathy (not recorded which). This chain links TRBV7-9 with TRBJ1-1, with D maybe TRBD1 (6 bases). The CDR3, as DNA: TGTGCCAGCAGCTTAGCGGGGGGCTTCACTGAAGCTTTCTTT. Protein sequence: CASSLAGGFTEAFF.